Each of the 22 T cell receptor beta chains below was sequenced from the same sample in a study of blood T cell repertoires in COVID-19 (dated by TCRdb to between 2020 and 2021). Libraries were constructed by the immunoSEQ multiplex PCR assay. TCRdb holds this immuneACCESS table with in-frame rearrangements only. Some clones are missing; in checked studies, unresolved V genes explain under half, and the rest has no known cause. For this sample the table gives roughly 200,000 clones, of which roughly 85% were detected only once. The ten largest clones take up around 4.6% of the sample. The material sequenced was PBMCs or T cells enriched from blood (not recorded which). These receptor sequences come from a woman aged 45-65 years who had been exposed to COVID-19.

The gene calls are TRBV18 and TRBJ1-2, with D possibly being TRBD1 (5 bases). Trimming pared 3 bases from V and 4 bases from J, leaving 9 bases between. The CDR3 loop spans 13 amino acids. Germline CDR1 and CDR2: KGHSH and LQKENI. Here the CDR3 reads CASSPWGGYGYTF. DNA for the CDR3: TGTGCCAGCTCACCGTGGGGCGGCTATGGCTACACCTTC.

The CDR3: CASTHPRRAEEQYF. The CDR3 DNA is TGTGCCAGCACCCACCCGAGGAGGGCGGAGGAGCAGTACTTC. The chain couples TRBV11-1 to TRBJ2-7, with a tentative D call TRBD2 (6 bases). V shed 7 bases and J shed 7 bases, with 20 bases lying between them. Germline CDR1 reads SGHAT; CDR2 reads FQDESV (reference sequence). The CDR3 has 14 amino acids.

The chain links TRBV11-2 to TRBJ2-6; TRBD1 might be the D (6 bases). Trimming removed 4 bases from V and 3 bases from J, with 16 bases in between. This CDR3 has 17 residues. Germline lookup yields CDR1 SGHAT and CDR2 FQNNGV. The CDR3 region is CASSSLTGLSGANVLTF. Written as DNA, the CDR3 is TGTGCCAGCAGCTCGTTAACAGGGCTAAGTGGGGCCAACGTCCTGACTTTC.

This clone was detected a few times. The chain uses TRBV11-2 and TRBJ1-1; maybe TRBD1 (5 bases). The CDR3 contains 14 residues. V was shortened by 0 bases and J by 7 bases, with 12 bases between the two germline ends. CDR1 is SGHAT, CDR2 FQNNGV, per germline. CDR3 nucleotide sequence: TGTGCCAGCAGCTTAGATGGGGCCTTTCATGAAGCTTTCTTT. Amino acids: CASSLDGAFHEAFF.

The chain combines TRBV5-1 with TRBJ1-5, with no clear D. The length of the CDR3 is 13 residues. Trimming shortened V by 0 bases and J by 6 bases, and 7 bases separated the two germline ends. The germline V gene has CDR1 SGHRS and CDR2 YFSETQ. The CDR3 here is CASSLDNSQPQHF. The CDR3 DNA reads TGCGCCAGCAGCTTGGATAATAGTCAGCCCCAGCATTTT.

CDR3 nucleotides: TGTGCCAGTAGTTGGCAACCCGATCAGCCCCAGCATTTT. It translates to CASSWQPDQPQHF. This sequence joins TRBV19 and TRBJ1-5, with D uncertain. Trimming cost V 5 bases and J 5 bases, with 10 bases left between them. Germline V CDR1 and CDR2: LNHDA, SQIVND (reference sequence). This CDR3 spans 13 amino acids.

This chain uses TRBV5-6 with TRBJ1-1; D possibly corresponds to TRBD1 (6 bases). CDR1 is SGHDT, CDR2 YYEEEE, per germline. The V and J ends lost 3 bases and 5 bases respectively, with 20 bases between them. The CDR3 spans 16 residues. The CDR3 nucleotides are TGTGCCAGCAGCTCCACAGGGACGACTCGGGGAACTGAAGCTTTCTTT. This encodes CASSSTGTTRGTEAFF. Variable domain in full (rest from reference TRBV5-6 and TRBJ1-1): DAGVTQSPTHLIKTRGQQVTLRCSPKSGHDTVSWYQQALGQGPQFIFQYYEEEERQRGNFPDRFSGHQFPNYSSELNVNALLLGDSALYLCASSSTGTTRGTEAFFGQGTRLTVV.

The chain carries TRBV5-4 and TRBJ1-1; TRBD1 aligns across 12 bases. This CDR3 contains 12 residues. V lost 3 bases to trimming and J lost 11 bases; unmatched junction nucleotides: 2. From germline, CDR1 is SGHNT and CDR2 YYREEE (reference sequence). CDR3 residues: CASSWDRGQAFF. Here the CDR3 DNA reads TGTGCCAGCAGCTGGGACAGGGGGCAGGCTTTCTTT.

The chain has TRBV11-1 and TRBJ1-2; a weak D match, TRBD1 (5 bases). V was trimmed by 2 bases and J by 2 bases, leaving 9 bases between them. This CDR3 spans 14 amino acids. CDR1 and CDR2 (germline): SGHAT, FQDESV (reference sequence). CDR3 sequence: CASSLTQENYGYTF. The DNA of the CDR3 is TGTGCCAGCAGCTTAACACAGGAAAACTATGGCTACACCTTC. Together with reference TRBV11-1 and TRBJ1-2, the CDR3 gives the full variable domain: EAEVAQSPRYKITEKSQAVAFWCDPISGHATLYWYRQILGQGPELLVQFQDESVVDDSQLPKDRFSAERLKGVDSTLKIQPAELGDSAMYLCASSLTQENYGYTFGSGTRLTVV.

V is TRBV6-5 and J is TRBJ1-1; a weak D match, TRBD1 (6 bases). Trimming removed 2 bases from V and 3 bases from J, with 10 bases in between. The CDR3 extends over 14 amino acids. In germline, CDR1 is MNHEY, CDR2 SVGAGI. CDR3 nucleotide sequence: TGTGCCAGCAGTTACGAGACAGGTTACACTGAAGCTTTCTTT. It translates to CASSYETGYTEAFF.

The V and J genes are TRBV7-9 and TRBJ2-1; tentative D call: TRBD2 (6 bases). V was clipped by 2 bases and J by 7 bases, with 12 bases between them. This CDR3 spans 14 amino acids. Germline values: CDR1 SEHNR, CDR2 FQNEAQ (reference sequence). CDR3 nucleotides: TGTGCCAGCAGCTTAAGTAGTGCGGGGAATGAGCAGTTCTTC. Encoded protein: CASSLSSAGNEQFF.

In this sample, this clone turned up a few times. The V and J genes are TRBV28 and TRBJ2-6, with D unresolved. CDR1 is MDHEN, CDR2 SYDVKM, per germline. V lost 5 bases, J lost 0 bases, and 8 bases lay in between. CDR3 size: 15 residues. CDR3 residues: CASSNRVSGANVLTF. CDR3 DNA: TGTGCCAGCAGTAACAGAGTCTCTGGGGCCAACGTCCTGACTTTC.

The chain combines TRBV6-1 with TRBJ1-5; tentatively, D is TRBD1 (5 bases). The CDR3 spans 13 residues. Germline V lookup: CDR1 MNHNS, CDR2 SASEGT. Trimming took off 2 bases at V and 7 bases at J, with 9 bases between the two ends. The CDR3 protein is CASSEIGVQPQHF. The CDR3 DNA reads as TGTGCCAGCAGTGAAATAGGGGTGCAGCCCCAGCATTTT.

In nucleotides, the CDR3 is TGTGCCAGCAGCCCCCAGGGGTCGATTGGAAACACCATATATTTT. Encoded protein: CASSPQGSIGNTIYF. This sequence joins TRBV11-2 and TRBJ1-3; a possible D gene is TRBD1 (6 bases). Deletions cut 5 bases from V and 3 bases from J, with 14 bases between. The germline V gene encodes CDR1 SGHAT and CDR2 FQNNGV. The CDR3 extends over 15 amino acids.

The chain joins TRBV7-2 to TRBJ1-2; TRBD1 aligns across 7 bases. Germline values: CDR1 SGHTA, CDR2 FQGNSA. The CDR3 is 16 residues long. The V segment lost 4 bases and the J segment 3 bases; nucleotides outside the gene matches: 11. The CDR3 loop is CASSSTPTGQDYGYTF. CDR3 bases: TGTGCCAGCAGCTCAACACCGACTGGACAGGACTATGGCTACACCTTC.

The chain carries TRBV19 and TRBJ2-5; 8 bases agree with TRBD1. CDR1 LNHDA and CDR2 SQIVND come from the germline V gene (reference sequence). Germline trimming cut 9 bases from V and 5 bases from J; bases unmatched to any gene: 11. This CDR3 is built from 14 residues. The CDR3 sequence is CASHSTGVWETQYF. The CDR3 DNA reads as TGTGCCAGCCACTCGACAGGGGTATGGGAGACCCAGTACTTC.

This chain links TRBV14 with TRBJ2-7; 8 nucleotides align to TRBD1. The CDR3 has 15 residues. Germline V CDR1 and CDR2: SGHDN, FVKESK. V lost 3 bases, J lost 4 bases, and 8 bases stayed unmatched. The DNA of the CDR3 is TGTGCCAGCAGCCAGAGGACAGGGTTTTCTTACGAGCAGTACTTC. Translating it yields CASSQRTGFSYEQYF. The full variable domain, its missing parts supplied by reference TRBV14 and TRBJ2-7, is EAGVTQFPSHSVIEKGQTVTLRCDPISGHDNLYWYRRVMGKEIKFLLHFVKESKQDESGMPNNRFLAERTGGTYSTLKVQPAELEDSGVYFCASSQRTGFSYEQYFGPGTRLTVT.

The V and J genes are TRBV7-2 and TRBJ1-2; a possible D gene is TRBD1 (6 bases). Trimming cost V 2 bases and J 4 bases, with 14 bases left between them. This CDR3 contains 15 residues. Germline-derived CDR1 and CDR2 are SGHTA and FQGNSA. CDR3 DNA sequence: TGTGCCAGCAGCTTAATGACAGGCCCCCTCTATGGCTACACCTTC. The encoded protein is CASSLMTGPLYGYTF.

The gene calls are TRBV19 and TRBJ1-3; 7 nucleotides match TRBD1. CDR3 length: 15 residues. V dropped 3 bases and J dropped 1; count of bases not matched to a gene: 3. Germline V gene data show CDR1 as LNHDA and CDR2 as SQIVND (reference sequence). DNA of the CDR3: TGTGCCAGTAGTATTTACAGGGGATCTGGAAACACCATATATTTT. This sequence encodes CASSIYRGSGNTIYF.

This chain uses TRBV6-1 with TRBJ2-5; the D gene is possibly TRBD1 (6 bases). The length of the CDR3 is 15 residues. Germline assignment: CDR1 MNHNS and CDR2 SASEGT. With 2 bases removed from V and 2 bases from J, the gap between germline ends came to 12 bases. The DNA for the CDR3 is TGTGCCAGCAGTGAAATGGGGACACTACAAGAGACCCAGTACTTC. Amino acids: CASSEMGTLQETQYF.

V gene TRBV6-4 combines with J gene TRBJ1-1; the D gene is possibly TRBD1 (6 bases). This CDR3 has 15 amino acids. Germline CDR1 and CDR2: MRHNA and SNTAGT. V dropped 2 bases and J dropped 10 bases, with 20 bases sitting between them. CDR3 nucleotides: TGTGCCAGCAGTGACGAGAGGGGGGGAAGGGCAAGAGCTTTCTTT. Its translation: CASSDERGGRARAFF.

The chain links TRBV21-1 to TRBJ1-4; TRBD1 is the table's D call and was not checked against the DNA. TRBV21-1 is classified as a pseudogene. This CDR3 has 15 amino acids. CDR3 loop: CASSSSGRGDEKLFF. The CDR3 coding sequence is TGTGCCAGCAGCTCATCGGGCAGGGGGGATGAAAAACTGTTTTTT.